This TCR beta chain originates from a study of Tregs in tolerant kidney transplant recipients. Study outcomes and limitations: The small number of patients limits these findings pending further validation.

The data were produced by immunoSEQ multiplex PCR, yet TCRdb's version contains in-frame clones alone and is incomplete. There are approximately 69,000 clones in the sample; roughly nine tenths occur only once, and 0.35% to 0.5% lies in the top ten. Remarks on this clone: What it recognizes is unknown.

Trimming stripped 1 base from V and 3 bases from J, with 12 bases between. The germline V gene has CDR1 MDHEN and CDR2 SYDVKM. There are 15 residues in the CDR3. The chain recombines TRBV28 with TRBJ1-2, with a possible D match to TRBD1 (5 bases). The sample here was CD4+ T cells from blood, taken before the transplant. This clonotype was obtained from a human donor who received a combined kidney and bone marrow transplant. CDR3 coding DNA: TGTGCCAGCAGTTTATTAGGGGATTTACACTATGGCTACACCTTC. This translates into CASSLLGDLHYGYTF.